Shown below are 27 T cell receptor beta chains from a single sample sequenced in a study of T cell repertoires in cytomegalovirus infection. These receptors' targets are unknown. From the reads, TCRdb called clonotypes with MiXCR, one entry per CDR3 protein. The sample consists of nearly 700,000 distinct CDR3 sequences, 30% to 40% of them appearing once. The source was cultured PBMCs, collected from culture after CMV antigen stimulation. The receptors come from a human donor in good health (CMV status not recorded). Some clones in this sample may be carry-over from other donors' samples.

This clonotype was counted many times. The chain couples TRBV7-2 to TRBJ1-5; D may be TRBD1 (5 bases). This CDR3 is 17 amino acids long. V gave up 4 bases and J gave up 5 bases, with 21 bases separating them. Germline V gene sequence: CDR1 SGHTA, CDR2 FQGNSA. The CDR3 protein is CASSSHPRTRGHQPQHF. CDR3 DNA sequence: TGTGCCAGCAGCTCACATCCCCGGACTAGGGGACATCAGCCCCAGCATTTT.

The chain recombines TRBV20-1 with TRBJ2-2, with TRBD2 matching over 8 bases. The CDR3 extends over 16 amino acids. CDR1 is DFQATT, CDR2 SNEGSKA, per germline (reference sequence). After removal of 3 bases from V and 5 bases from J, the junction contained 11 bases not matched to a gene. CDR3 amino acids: CSASSWQRGRTGELFF. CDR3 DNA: TGCAGTGCTAGCTCATGGCAGCGGGGGCGAACCGGGGAGCTGTTTTTT.

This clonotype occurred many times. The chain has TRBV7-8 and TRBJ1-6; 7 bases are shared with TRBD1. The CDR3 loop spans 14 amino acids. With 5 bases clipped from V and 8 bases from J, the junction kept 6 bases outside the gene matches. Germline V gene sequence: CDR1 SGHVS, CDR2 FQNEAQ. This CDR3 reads CASSIGQADSPLHF. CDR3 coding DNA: TGTGCCAGCAGCATCGGACAGGCCGATTCACCCCTCCACTTT.

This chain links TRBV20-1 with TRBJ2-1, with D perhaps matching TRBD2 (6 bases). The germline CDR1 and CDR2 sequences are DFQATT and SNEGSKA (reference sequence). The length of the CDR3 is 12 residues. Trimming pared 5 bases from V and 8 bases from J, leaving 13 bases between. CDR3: CSAPAPGDEQFF. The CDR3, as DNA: TGCAGTGCTCCCGCCCCGGGGGATGAGCAGTTCTTC.

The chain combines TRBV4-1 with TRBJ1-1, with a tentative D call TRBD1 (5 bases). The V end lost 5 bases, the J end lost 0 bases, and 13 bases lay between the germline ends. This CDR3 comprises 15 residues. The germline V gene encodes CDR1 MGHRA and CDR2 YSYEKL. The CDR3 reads CASSFREGLNTEAFF. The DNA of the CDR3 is TGCGCCAGCAGCTTCAGGGAGGGGTTGAACACTGAAGCTTTCTTT.

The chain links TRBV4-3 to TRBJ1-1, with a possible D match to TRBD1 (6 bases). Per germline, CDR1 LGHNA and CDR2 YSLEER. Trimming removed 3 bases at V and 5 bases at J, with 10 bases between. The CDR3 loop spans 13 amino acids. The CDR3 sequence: CASSQQGWTEAFF. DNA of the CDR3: TGCGCCAGCAGCCAGCAGGGGTGGACTGAAGCTTTCTTT.

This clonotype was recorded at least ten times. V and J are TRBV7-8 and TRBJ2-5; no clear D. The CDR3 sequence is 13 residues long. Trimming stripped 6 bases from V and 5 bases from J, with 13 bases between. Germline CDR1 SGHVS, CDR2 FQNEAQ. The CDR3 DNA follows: TGTGCCAGCAGTGTAGGGTATCCGGAGACCCAGTACTTC. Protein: CASSVGYPETQYF.

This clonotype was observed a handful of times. This chain's CDR3 is CASSPVEWSTEAFF. CDR3 nucleotide sequence: TGTGCCAGCAGCCCTGTAGAATGGAGCACTGAAGCTTTCTTT. The chain joins TRBV7-2 to TRBJ1-1; D uncertain. The CDR3 has 14 amino acids. From germline, CDR1 is SGHTA and CDR2 FQGNSA. V lost 5 bases and J lost 4, with 14 bases in between.

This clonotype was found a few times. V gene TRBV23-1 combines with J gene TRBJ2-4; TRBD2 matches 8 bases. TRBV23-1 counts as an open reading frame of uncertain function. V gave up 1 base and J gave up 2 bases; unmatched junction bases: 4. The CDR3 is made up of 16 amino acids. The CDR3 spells CASSQFREGPKNIQYF. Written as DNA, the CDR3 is TGCGCCAGCAGTCAATTCCGGGAGGGGCCCAAAAACATTCAGTACTTC.

The CDR3 spells CASSLGPPNSGNTIYF. The CDR3 DNA sequence: TGTGCCAGCAGCTTGGGTCCGCCGAACTCTGGAAACACCATATATTTT. V gene TRBV5-4 combines with J gene TRBJ1-3; D remains ambiguous. This CDR3 comprises 16 residues. Trimming removed 0 bases at V and 0 bases at J, with 10 bases between. Looked up from germline, CDR1 is SGHNT and CDR2 is YYREEE (reference sequence).

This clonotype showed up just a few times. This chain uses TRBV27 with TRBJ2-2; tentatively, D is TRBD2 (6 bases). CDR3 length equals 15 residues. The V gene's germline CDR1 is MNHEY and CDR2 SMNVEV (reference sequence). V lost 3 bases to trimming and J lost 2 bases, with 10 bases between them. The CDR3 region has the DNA TGTGCCAGCAGTTTTACTAGCCGTAACACCGGGGAGCTGTTTTTT. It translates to CASSFTSRNTGELFF.

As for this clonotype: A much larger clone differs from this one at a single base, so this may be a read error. CDR3 nucleotides: TGTGCCAGCACTTCCGGGACAGGGTATCAGACCCAGTACTTC. Translating gives CASTSGTGYQTQYF. The chain links TRBV7-2 to TRBJ2-5; 9 nucleotides agree with TRBD1. Germline trimming cut 7 bases from V and 6 bases from J; bases unmatched to any gene: 9. The CDR3 is 14 amino acids. Germline CDR1 reads SGHTA; CDR2 reads FQGNSA.

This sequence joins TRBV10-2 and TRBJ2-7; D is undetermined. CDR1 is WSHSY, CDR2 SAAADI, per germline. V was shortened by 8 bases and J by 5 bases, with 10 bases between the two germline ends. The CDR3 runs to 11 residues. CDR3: CASQRNHEQYF. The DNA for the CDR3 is TGCGCCAGCCAAAGAAACCACGAGCAGTACTTC.

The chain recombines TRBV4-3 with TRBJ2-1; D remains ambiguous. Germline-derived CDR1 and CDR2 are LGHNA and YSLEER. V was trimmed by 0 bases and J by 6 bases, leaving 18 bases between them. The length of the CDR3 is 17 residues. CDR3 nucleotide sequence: TGCGCCAGCAGCCAAGATCAGAAGGCAGGTCGGTCCAATGAGCAGTTCTTC. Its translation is CASSQDQKAGRSNEQFF.

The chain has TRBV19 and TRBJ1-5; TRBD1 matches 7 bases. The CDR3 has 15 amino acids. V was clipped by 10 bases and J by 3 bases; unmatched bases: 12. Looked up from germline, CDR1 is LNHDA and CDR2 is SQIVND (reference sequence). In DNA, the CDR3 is TGTGCCACTTCTCGGACAGGTCAAAACAATCAGCCCCAGCATTTT. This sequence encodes CATSRTGQNNQPQHF.

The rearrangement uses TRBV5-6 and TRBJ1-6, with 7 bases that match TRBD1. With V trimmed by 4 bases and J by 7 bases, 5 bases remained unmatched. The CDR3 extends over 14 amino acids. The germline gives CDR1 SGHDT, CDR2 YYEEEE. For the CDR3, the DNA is TGTGCCAGCAGCCCGGGACAGCGAAATTCACCCCTCCACTTT. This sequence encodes CASSPGQRNSPLHF. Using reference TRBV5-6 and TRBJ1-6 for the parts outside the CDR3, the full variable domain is DAGVTQSPTHLIKTRGQQVTLRCSPKSGHDTVSWYQQALGQGPQFIFQYYEEEERQRGNFPDRFSGHQFPNYSSELNVNALLLGDSALYLCASSPGQRNSPLHFGNGTRLTVT.

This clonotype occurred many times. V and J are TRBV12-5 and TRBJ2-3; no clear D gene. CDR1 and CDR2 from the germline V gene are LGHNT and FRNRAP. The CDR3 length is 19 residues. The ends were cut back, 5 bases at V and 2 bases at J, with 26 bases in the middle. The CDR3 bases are TGTGCTAGTGGTGAGGTGGAGTATTTACGGCGGATTTACACAGATACGCAGTATTTT. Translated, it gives CASGEVEYLRRIYTDTQYF.

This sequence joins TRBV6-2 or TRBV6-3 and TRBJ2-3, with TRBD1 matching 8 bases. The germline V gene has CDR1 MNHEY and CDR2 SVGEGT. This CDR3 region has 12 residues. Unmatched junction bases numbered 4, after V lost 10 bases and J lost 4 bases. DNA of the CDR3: TGTGCCAACAGGGGGATCGCAGATACGCAGTATTTT. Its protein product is CANRGIADTQYF.

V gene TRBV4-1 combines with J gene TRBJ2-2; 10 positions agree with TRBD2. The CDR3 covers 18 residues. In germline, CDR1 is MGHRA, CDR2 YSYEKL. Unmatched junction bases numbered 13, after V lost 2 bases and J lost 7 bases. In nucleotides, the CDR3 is TGCGCCAGCAGCCAACCCTTCCTAGCGGGAGAAATGGGCGGGGAGCTGTTTTTT. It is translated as CASSQPFLAGEMGGELFF.

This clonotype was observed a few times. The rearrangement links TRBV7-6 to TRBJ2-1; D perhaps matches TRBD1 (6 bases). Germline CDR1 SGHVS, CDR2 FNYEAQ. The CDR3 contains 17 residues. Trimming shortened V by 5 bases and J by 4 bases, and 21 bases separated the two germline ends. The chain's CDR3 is CASSPTPAGASYNEQFF. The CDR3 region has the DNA TGTGCCAGCAGCCCCACCCCCGCAGGGGCTTCGTACAATGAGCAGTTCTTC.

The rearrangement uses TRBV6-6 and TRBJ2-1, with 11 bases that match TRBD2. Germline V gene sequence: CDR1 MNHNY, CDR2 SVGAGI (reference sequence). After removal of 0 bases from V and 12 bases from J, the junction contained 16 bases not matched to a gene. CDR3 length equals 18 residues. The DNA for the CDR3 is TGTGCCAGCAGTTACTCGACCTTCAGGATAGCGGGAGGGCACGGGCAGTTCTTC. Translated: CASSYSTFRIAGGHGQFF.

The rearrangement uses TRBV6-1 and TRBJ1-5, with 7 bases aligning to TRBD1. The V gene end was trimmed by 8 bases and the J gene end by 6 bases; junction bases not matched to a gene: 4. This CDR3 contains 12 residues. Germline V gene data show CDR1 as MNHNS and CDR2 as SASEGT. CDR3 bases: TGTGCCAGCGGGGCAGGGGGTCAGCCCCAGCATTTT. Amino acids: CASGAGGQPQHF.

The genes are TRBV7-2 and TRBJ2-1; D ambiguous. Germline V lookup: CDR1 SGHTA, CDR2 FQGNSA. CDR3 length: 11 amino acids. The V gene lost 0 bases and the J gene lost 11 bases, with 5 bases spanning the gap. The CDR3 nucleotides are TGTGCCAGCAGCTTAGCGGTAAAGCAGTTCTTC. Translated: CASSLAVKQFF. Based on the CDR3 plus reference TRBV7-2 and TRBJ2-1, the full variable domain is GAGVSQSPSNKVTEKGKDVELRCDPISGHTALYWYRQSLGQGLEFLIYFQGNSAPDKSGLPSDRFSAERTGGSVSTLTIQRTQQEDSAVYLCASSLAVKQFFGPGTRLTVL.

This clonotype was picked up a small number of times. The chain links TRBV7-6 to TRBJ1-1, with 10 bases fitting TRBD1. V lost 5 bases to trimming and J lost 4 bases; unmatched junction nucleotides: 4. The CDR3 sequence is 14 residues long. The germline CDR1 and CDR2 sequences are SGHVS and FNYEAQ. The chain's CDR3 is CASSVGQGPTEAFF. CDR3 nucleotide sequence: TGTGCCAGCAGCGTGGGACAGGGGCCCACTGAAGCTTTCTTT.

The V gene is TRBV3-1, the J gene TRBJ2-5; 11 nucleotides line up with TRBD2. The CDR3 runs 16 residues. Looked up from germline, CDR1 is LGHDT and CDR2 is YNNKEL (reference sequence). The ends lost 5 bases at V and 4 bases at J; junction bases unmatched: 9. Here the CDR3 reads CASSFSSGGSSETQYF. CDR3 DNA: TGTGCCAGCAGCTTTTCTAGCGGGGGGTCGTCAGAGACCCAGTACTTC.

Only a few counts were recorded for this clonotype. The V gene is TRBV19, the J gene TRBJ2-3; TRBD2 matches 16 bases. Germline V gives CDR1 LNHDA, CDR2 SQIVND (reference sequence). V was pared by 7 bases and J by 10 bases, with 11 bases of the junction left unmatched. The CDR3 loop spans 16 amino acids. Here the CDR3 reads CASKPGTSGGGPSQYF. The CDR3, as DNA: TGTGCCAGTAAACCCGGGACTAGCGGGGGGGGGCCTTCGCAGTATTTT.

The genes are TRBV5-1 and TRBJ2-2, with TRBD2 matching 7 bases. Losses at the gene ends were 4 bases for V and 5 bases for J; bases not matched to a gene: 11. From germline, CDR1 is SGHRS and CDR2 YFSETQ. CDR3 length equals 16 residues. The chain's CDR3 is CASSPGLGRYTGELFF. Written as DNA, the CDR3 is TGCGCCAGCAGCCCAGGACTAGGGCGTTATACCGGGGAGCTGTTTTTT.